This T cell receptor (beta chain) was found in a study of shared clonotypes between healthy human individuals. Study-wide points: The study's rarefaction showed incomplete sorted-subset sequencing despite large depth. The study found lower generation probabilities in non-shared clonotypes than in those shared by all four donors.

In the CD4+ fraction, cells were divided into CD45RA+ naive and CD45RA-negative memory subsets. The CDR3 extends over 18 amino acids. Germline assignment: CDR1 SGHRS and CDR2 YFSETQ. The V gene end was trimmed by 4 bases and the J gene end by 2 bases; junction bases not matched to a gene: 11. It was across several immunoSEQ plates that each subset's genomic DNA was evenly split. The method was immunoSEQ multiplex PCR; TCRdb's version includes in-frame clones alone and lacks a portion of them. The sample contains about 530,000 clones, roughly 95% of which appear only once. About this clone itself: Its antigen is not identified.

The J gene is TRBJ2-3, the V gene TRBV5-1; 12 bases match TRBD2. Sequenced: naive CD4+ T cells sorted from blood. The subset is: CD45RA+ positively selected. The TCR originated in a woman in her 30s in good health. The CDR3 bases are TGCGCCAGCAGCGCAGGCCCCCGGACTAGCGGGACCACAGATACGCAGTATTTT. Its translation: CASSAGPRTSGTTDTQYF.